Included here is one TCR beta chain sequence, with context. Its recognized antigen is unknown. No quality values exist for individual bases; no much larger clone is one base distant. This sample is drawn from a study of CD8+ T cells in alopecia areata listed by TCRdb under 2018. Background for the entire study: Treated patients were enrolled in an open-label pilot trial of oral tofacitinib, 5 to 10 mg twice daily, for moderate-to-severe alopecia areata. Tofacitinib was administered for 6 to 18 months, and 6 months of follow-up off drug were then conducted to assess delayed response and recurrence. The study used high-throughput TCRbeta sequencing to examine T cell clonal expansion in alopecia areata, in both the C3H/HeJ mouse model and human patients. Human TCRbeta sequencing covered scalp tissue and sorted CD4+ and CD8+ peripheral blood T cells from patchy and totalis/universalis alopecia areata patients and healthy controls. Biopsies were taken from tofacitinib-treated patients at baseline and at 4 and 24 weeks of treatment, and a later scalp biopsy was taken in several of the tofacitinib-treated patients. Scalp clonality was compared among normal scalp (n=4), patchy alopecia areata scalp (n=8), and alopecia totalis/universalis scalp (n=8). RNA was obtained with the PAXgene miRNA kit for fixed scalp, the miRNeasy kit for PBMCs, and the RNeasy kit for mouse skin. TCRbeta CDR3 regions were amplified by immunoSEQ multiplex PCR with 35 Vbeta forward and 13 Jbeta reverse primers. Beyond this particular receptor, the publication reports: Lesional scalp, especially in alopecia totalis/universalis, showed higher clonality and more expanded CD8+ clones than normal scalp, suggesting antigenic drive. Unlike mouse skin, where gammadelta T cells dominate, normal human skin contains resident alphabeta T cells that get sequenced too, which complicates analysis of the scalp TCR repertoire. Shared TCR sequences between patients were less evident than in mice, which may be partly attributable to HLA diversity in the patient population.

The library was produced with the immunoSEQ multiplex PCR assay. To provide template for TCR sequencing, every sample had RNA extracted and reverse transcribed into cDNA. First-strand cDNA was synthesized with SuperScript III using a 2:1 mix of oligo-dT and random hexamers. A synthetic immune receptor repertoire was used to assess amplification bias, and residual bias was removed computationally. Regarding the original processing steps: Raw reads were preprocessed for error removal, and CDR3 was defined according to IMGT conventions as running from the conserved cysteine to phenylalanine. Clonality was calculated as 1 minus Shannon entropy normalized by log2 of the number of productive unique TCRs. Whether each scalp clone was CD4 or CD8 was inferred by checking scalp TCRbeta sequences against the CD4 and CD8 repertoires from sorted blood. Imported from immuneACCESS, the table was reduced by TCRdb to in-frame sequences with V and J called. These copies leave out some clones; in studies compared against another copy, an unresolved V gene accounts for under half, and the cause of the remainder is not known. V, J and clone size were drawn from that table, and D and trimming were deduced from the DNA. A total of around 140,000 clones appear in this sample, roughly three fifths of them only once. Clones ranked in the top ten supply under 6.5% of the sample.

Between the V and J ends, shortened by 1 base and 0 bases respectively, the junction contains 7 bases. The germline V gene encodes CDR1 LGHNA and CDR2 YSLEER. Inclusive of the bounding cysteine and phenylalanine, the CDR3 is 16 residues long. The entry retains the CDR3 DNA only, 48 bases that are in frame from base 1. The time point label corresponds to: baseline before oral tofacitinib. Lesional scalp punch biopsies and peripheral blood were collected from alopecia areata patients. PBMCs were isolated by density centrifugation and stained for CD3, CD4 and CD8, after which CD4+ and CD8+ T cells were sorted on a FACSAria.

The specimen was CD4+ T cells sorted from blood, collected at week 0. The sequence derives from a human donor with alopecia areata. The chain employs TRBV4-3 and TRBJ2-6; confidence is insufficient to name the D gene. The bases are TGCGCCAGCAGCCAAGGGTACACCTCTGGGGCCAACGTCCTGACTTTC. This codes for CASSQGYTSGANVLTF.